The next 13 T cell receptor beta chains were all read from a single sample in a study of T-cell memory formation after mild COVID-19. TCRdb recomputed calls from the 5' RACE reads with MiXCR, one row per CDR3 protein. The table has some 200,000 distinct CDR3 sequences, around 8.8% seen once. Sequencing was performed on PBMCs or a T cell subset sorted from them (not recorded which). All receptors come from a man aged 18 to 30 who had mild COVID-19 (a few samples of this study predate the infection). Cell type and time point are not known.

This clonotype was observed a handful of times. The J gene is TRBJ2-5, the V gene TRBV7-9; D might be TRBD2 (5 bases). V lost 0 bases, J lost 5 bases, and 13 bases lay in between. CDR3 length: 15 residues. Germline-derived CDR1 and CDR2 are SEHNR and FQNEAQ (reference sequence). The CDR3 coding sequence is TGTGCCAGCAGCTTAGCGGAGGCTCCGGCTGAGACCCAGTACTTC. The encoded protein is CASSLAEAPAETQYF.

As DNA, the CDR3 is TGTGCCAGCGGCTCGTGGAGCACTGAAGCTTTCTTT. Translation gives CASGSWSTEAFF. The chain employs TRBV7-2 and TRBJ1-1; D not resolved. V lost 8 bases and J 4 bases, leaving 11 bases between the germline ends. CDR3 length equals 12 residues. Looked up from germline, CDR1 is SGHTA and CDR2 is FQGNSA.

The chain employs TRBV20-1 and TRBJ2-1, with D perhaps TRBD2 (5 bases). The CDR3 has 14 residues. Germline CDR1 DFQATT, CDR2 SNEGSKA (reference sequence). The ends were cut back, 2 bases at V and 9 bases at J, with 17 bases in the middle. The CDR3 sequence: CSARLSIGSGEQFF. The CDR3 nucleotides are TGCAGTGCTAGATTGAGTATTGGGAGCGGTGAGCAGTTCTTC.

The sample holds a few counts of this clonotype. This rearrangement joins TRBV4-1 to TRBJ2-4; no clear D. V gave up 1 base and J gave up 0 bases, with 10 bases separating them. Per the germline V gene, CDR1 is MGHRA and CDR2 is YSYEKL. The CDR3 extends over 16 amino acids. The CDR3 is CASSQVSTVAKNIQYF. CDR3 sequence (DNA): TGCGCCAGCAGCCAAGTATCTACCGTAGCCAAAAACATTCAGTACTTC.

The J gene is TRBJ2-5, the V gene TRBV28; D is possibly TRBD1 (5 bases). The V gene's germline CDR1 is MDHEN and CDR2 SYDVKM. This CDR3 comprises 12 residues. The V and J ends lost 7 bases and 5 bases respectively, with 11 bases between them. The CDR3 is CASMRSGETQYF. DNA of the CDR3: TGTGCCAGCATGAGATCAGGGGAGACCCAGTACTTC. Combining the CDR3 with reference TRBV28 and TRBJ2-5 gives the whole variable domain DVKVTQSSRYLVKRTGEKVFLECVQDMDHENMFWYRQDPGLGLRLIYFSYDVKMKEKGDIPEGYSVSREKKERFSLILESASTNQTSMYLCASMRSGETQYFGPGTRLLVL.

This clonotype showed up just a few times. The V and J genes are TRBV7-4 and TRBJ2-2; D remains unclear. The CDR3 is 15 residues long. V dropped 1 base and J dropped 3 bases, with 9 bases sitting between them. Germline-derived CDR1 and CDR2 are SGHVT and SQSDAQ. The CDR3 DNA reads TGTGCCAGCAGCTTAGGGGCCGAAGACACCGGGGAGCTGTTTTTT. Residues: CASSLGAEDTGELFF.

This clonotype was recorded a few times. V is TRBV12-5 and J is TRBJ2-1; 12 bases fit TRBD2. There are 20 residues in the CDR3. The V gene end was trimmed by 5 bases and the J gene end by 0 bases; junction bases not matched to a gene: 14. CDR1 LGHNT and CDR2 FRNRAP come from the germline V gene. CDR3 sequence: CASGLGLAGGFGSSYNEQFF. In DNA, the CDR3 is TGTGCTAGTGGTCTGGGACTAGCGGGTGGCTTTGGAAGCTCCTACAATGAGCAGTTCTTC.

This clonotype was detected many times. CDR3 region: CSVGGQGNDQPQHF. The CDR3 bases are TGCAGCGTTGGGGGACAGGGTAACGATCAGCCCCAGCATTTT. The V and J genes are TRBV29-1 and TRBJ1-5, with TRBD1 matching 9 bases. Germline assignment: CDR1 SQVTM and CDR2 ANQGSEA. Trimming at V came to 4 bases and at J to 5 bases, leaving 6 bases not matched to a gene. The CDR3 runs 14 residues.

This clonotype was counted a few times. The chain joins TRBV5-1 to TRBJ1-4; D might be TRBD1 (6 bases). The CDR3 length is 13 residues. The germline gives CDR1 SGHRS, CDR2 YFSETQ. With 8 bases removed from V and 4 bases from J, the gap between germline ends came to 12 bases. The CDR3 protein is CASSDSFNEKLFF. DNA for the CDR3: TGCGCCAGTTCGGACAGCTTTAATGAAAAACTGTTTTTT.

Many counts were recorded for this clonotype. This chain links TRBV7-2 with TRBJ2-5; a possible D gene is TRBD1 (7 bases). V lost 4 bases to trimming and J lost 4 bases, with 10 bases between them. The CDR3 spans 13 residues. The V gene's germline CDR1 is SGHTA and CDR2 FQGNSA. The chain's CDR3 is CASSSGDRETQYF. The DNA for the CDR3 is TGTGCCAGCAGCTCGGGGGACAGAGAGACCCAGTACTTC.

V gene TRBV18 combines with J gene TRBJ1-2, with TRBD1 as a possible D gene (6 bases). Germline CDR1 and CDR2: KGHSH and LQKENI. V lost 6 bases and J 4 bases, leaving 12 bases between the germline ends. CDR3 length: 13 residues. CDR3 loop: CASSPGGSYGYTF. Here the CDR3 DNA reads TGTGCCAGCTCGCCGGGGGGCAGCTATGGCTACACCTTC.

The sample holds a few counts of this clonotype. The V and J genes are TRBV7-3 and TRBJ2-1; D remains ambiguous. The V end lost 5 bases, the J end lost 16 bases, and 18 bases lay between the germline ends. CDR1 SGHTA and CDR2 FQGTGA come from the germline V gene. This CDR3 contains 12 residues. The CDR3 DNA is TGTGCCAGCAGCCCAAACTCTAATCATCTTTTCTTC. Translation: CASSPNSNHLFF.

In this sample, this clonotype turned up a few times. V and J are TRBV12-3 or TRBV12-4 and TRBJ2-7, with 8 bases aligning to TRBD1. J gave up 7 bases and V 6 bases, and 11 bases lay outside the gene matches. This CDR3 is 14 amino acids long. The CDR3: CASSPRAGGWEQYF. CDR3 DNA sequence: TGTGCCAGCAGCCCTCGGGCAGGGGGCTGGGAGCAGTACTTC.